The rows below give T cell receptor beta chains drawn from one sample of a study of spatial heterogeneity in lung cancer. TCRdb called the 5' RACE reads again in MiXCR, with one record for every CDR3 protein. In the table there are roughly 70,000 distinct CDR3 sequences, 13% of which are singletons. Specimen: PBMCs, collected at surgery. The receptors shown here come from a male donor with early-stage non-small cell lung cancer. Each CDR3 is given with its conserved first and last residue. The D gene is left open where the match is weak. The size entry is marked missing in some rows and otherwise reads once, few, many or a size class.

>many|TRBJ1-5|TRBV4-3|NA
CASSQGTYQPQHF
TGCGCCAGCAGCCAAGGGACCTATCAGCCCCAGCATTTT
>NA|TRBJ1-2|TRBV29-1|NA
CSVTGFTNYGYTF
TGCAGCGTTACAGGGTTTACTAACTATGGCTACACCTTC
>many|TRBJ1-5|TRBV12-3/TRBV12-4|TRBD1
CASSQGASQPQHF
TGTGCCAGCTCACAGGGGGCATCGCAGCCCCAGCATTTT
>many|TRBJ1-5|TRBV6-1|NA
CASSPGTTDQPQHF
TGTGCCAGCAGTCCAGGGACAACAGATCAGCCCCAGCATTTT
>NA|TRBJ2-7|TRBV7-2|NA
CASSRVGYEQYF
TGTGCCAGCAGCCGCGTTGGTTACGAGCAGTACTTC
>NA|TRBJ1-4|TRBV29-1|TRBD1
CSVEERGRGHEKLFF
TGCAGCGTTGAAGAGAGGGGCAGGGGGCATGAAAAACTGTTTTTT
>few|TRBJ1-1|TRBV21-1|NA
CASSIGGSGAEAFF
TGTGCCAGCAGCATTGGGGGCTCAGGGGCTGAAGCTTTCTTT
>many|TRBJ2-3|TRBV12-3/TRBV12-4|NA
CASSWGLGSTDTQYF
TGTGCCAGCAGTTGGGGGCTCGGTTCCACAGATACGCAGTATTTT
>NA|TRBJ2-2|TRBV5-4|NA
CASSLRIVGGELFF
TGTGCCAGCAGTTTGAGGATAGTCGGCGGGGAGCTGTTTTTT
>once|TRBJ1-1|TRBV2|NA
CASTSSTGYATEAFF
TGTGCCAGCACGTCATCCACAGGGTACGCCACTGAAGCTTTCTTT
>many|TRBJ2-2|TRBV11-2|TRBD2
CASSLGRGGSIDGELFF
TGTGCCAGCAGCTTAGGGCGAGGCGGGAGTATCGACGGGGAGCTGTTTTTT
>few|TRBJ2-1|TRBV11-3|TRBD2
CASSPGTRPFNEQFF
TGTGCCAGCAGCCCCGGGACTAGACCCTTTAATGAGCAGTTCTTC
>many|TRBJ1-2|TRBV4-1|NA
CASSLGPAEANYGYTF
TGCGCCAGCAGCCTGGGGCCAGCTGAGGCTAACTATGGCTACACCTTC
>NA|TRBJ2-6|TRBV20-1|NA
CSATAPGANVLTF
TGCAGTGCTACGGCTCCCGGGGCCAACGTCCTGACTTTC
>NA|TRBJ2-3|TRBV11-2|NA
CASSLGAGSDTQYF
TGTGCCAGCAGCTTAGGGGCAGGCTCAGATACGCAGTATTTT
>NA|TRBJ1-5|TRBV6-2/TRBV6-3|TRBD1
CASSDPQGAQPQHF
TGTGCCAGCAGTGACCCGCAGGGGGCCCAGCCCCAGCATTTT
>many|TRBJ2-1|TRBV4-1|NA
CASSHLKPGNEQFF
TGCGCCAGCAGCCACTTAAAACCGGGGAATGAGCAGTTCTTC
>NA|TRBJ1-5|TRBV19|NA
CASKGIGRAGNQPQHF
TGTGCCAGTAAGGGTATCGGCAGGGCTGGCAATCAGCCCCAGCATTTT
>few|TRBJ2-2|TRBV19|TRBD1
CASKGGQELFF
TGTGCCAGCAAAGGGGGCCAGGAGCTGTTTTTT
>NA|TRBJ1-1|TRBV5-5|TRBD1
CASSFGTATEAFF
TGTGCCAGCAGCTTTGGGACAGCCACTGAAGCTTTCTTT
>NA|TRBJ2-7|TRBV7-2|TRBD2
CASSFELAGATDF
TGTGCCAGCAGCTTCGAACTAGCGGGAGCCACGGACTTC
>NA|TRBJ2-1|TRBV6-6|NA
CASSYSISPGGNEQFF
TGTGCCAGCAGTTACTCGATTAGTCCGGGTGGCAATGAGCAGTTCTTC
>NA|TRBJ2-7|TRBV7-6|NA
CASSLGASGVSEQYF
TGTGCCAGCAGCTTAGGGGCTTCAGGGGTGAGTGAGCAGTACTTC
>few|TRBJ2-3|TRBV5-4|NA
CASSLERGTDTQYF
TGTGCCAGCAGCTTGGAACGAGGAACAGATACGCAGTATTTT
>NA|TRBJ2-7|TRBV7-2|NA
CASSKVQYEQYF
TGTGCCAGCAGCAAAGTCCAGTACGAGCAGTACTTC
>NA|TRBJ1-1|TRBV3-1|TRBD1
CASSSVDRAFFF
TGTGCCAGCAGCTCCGTAGACAGGGCTTTTTTCTTT
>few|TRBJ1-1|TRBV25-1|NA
CASSEWSGDQNTEAFF
TGTGCCAGCAGTGAATGGTCCGGAGATCAGAACACTGAAGCTTTCTTT
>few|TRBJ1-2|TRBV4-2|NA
CASSQDRGVTGYGYTF
TGTGCCAGCAGCCAAGATAGGGGGGTAACTGGCTATGGCTACACCTTC
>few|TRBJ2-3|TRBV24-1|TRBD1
CATSDWTGVGTDTQYF
TGTGCCACCAGTGATTGGACAGGGGTGGGCACAGATACGCAGTATTTT
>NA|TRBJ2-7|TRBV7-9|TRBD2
CASSFGGGKDEQYF
TGTGCCAGCAGCTTTGGGGGAGGGAAGGACGAGCAGTACTTC
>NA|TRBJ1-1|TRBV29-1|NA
CSVEGRANTEAFF
TGCAGCGTTGAAGGAAGGGCGAACACTGAAGCTTTCTTT
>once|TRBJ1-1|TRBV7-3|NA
CASSTSGDVKAFF
TGTGCCAGCAGCACATCCGGGGATGTTAAAGCTTTCTTT
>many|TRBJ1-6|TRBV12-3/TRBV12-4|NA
CASMEGNSYNSPLHF
TGTGCCAGCATGGAAGGAAACTCCTATAATTCACCCCTCCACTTT
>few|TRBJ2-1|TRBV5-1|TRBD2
CASSLGGGPHEQFF
TGCGCCAGCAGTTTGGGGGGAGGGCCCCATGAGCAGTTCTTC
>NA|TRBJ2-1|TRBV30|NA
CAWSAWSSGEQFF
TGTGCCTGGAGTGCCTGGAGTTCGGGTGAGCAGTTCTTC
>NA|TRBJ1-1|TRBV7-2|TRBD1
CASSIQGAASEAFF
TGTGCCAGCAGCATACAGGGGGCAGCCTCTGAAGCTTTCTTT
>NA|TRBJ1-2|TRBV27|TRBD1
CASGRGTGGEFGYTF
TGTGCCAGCGGACGGGGGACAGGGGGAGAATTTGGCTACACCTTC
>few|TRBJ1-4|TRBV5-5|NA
CASSQDPNEKLFF
TGTGCCAGCAGCCAGGATCCTAATGAAAAACTGTTTTTT
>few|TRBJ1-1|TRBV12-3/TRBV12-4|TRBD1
CASKGTAMNTEAFF
TGTGCCAGCAAAGGGACAGCCATGAACACTGAAGCTTTCTTT
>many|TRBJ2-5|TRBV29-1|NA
CSVEDPRVRETQYF
TGCAGCGTTGAAGATCCGAGGGTACGAGAGACCCAGTACTTC
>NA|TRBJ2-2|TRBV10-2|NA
CASSPGSNTGELFF
TGCGCCAGCAGTCCCGGGTCCAACACCGGGGAGCTGTTTTTT
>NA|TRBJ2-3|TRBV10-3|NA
CAIRQRHTDTQYF
TGTGCCATCAGACAGCGGCACACAGATACGCAGTATTTT
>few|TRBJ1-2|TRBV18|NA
CASSPPGTYGYTF
TGTGCCAGCTCACCACCTGGGACCTATGGCTACACCTTC